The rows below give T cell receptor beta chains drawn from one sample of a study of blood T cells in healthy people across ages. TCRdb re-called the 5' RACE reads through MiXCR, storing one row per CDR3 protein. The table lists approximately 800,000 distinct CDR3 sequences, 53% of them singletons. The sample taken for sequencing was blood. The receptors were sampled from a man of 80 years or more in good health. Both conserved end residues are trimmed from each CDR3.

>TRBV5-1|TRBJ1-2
ASSSSPGVWGYT
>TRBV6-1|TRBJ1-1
ASNRLQGLGTEAF
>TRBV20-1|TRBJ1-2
SARHPPTTGTIRGYT
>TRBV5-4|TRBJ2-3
ASSSPRSSGATDTQY
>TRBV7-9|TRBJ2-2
ASPDLGTSGRYTGELF
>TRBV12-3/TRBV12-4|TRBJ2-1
ASSLGGPGHGYNEQF
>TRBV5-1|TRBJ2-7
ASSSAPGSAYEQY
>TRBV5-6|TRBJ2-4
ASSLVVKADIQY
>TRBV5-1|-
ASSLAGTSMVETQY
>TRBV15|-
ATSRGSVQETQY
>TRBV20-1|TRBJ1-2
SASRDRVSYGYT
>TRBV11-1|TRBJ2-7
ASSYGMSYERY
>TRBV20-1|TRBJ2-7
SARFGPYEQY
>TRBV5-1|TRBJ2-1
ASSLRAGGRSDEQF
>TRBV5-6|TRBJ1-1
ASSLDGRSNTEAF